These 9 T cell receptor beta chains share one sample of origin, sequenced in a study of blood T cells in healthy people across ages. Together with a sample-barcoded 5' primer, a J-beta primer mix was included in a second PCR lasting about 6 to 11 cycles. TCRdb re-derived calls from the 5' RACE reads in MiXCR, one entry per CDR3 protein. This sample yields about 720,000 distinct CDR3 sequences, of which around a fifth are seen a single time; about 22% belongs to the top ten. Sequencing was done on a sample of blood. These receptors all come from a man between 65 and 79 years old in good health.

This chain uses TRBV7-2 with TRBJ2-7, with 8 bases lining up with TRBD1. This CDR3 comprises 14 residues. After removal of 0 bases from V and 4 bases from J, the junction contained 2 bases not matched to a gene. Germline CDR1 SGHTA, CDR2 FQGNSA. CDR3 protein: CASSLAGTGYEQYV. The CDR3, as DNA: TGTGCCAGCAGCTTAGCCGGGACAGGATACGAGCAGTACGTC.

This clonotype was recorded a few times. A read error may produce the germline difference seen at one junction end. The rearrangement joins TRBV6-5 to TRBJ1-1; 9 bases line up with TRBD1. There are 14 residues in the CDR3. Germline V CDR1 and CDR2: MNHEY, SVGAGI. CDR3 in amino acids: CAGSRAGTGPPAFF. The CDR3 nucleotides are TGTGCCGGCAGCCGCGCGGGGACAGGGCCCCCAGCTTTCTTT.

This clonotype was counted a few times. The chain uses TRBV28 and TRBJ2-7; no clear D gene. This CDR3 has 14 amino acids. Trimming removed 4 bases at V and 5 bases at J, with 15 bases between. Germline V gene lookup returns CDR1 MDHEN and CDR2 SYDVKM. CDR3 amino acids: CASSSAGPPDEQYF. For the CDR3, the DNA is TGTGCCAGCAGTTCTGCCGGCCCTCCTGACGAGCAGTACTTC.

This clonotype was seen a few times. The rearrangement links TRBV6-5 to TRBJ2-2, with 9 bases lining up with TRBD1. The CDR3 is 15 residues long. Germline CDR1 reads MNHEY; CDR2 reads SVGAGI. J gave up 2 bases and V 7 bases, and 5 bases lay outside the gene matches. The CDR3 region is CASTSDRGNTGELFF. The CDR3 DNA follows: TGTGCCAGCACCTCGGACAGGGGCAACACCGGGGAGCTGTTTTTT.

This clonotype turned up a few times. J is TRBJ2-3 and V is TRBV20-1; TRBD2 aligns across 10 bases. Unmatched junction bases numbered 8, after V lost 3 bases and J lost 5 bases. CDR3 length: 15 residues. Germline CDR1 is DFQATT and CDR2 is SNEGSKA (reference sequence). For the CDR3, the DNA is TGCAGTGCTAGGAGGGTAGCGGGGGGAGGAGATACGCAGTATTTT. Translating it yields CSARRVAGGGDTQYF.

This clonotype was observed at least ten times. V usage is TRBV7-2 and J usage is TRBJ2-3; D unclear. The J call may be in error: the DNA end matches TRBJ2-5 better. Germline-derived CDR1 and CDR2 are SGHTA and FQGNSA. The CDR3 spans 11 residues. The CDR3 nucleotides are TGTGCCAGCAGCTTAGCCGGGACCCAGTACTTC. Translating gives CASSLAGTQYF.

The gene calls are TRBV25-1 and TRBJ1-4, with D unclear. The CDR3 has 13 residues. Trimming cost V 3 bases and J 7 bases, with 9 bases left between them. Germline CDR1 is MGHDK and CDR2 is SYGVNS. CDR3 in DNA: TGTGCCAGCAGTGACCCGGTATCTGAAAAACTGTTTTTT. Protein sequence: CASSDPVSEKLFF.

V and J are TRBV5-1 and TRBJ2-1, with D unresolved. Germline lookup yields CDR1 SGHRS and CDR2 YFSETQ. Trimming stripped 3 bases from V and 5 bases from J, with 6 bases between. The CDR3 has 12 amino acids. The CDR3 nucleotides read TGCGCCAGCAGCTCCAATAACAATGAGCAGTTCTTC. Translating gives CASSSNNNEQFF.

This clonotype was found a few times. The rearrangement links TRBV5-6 to TRBJ1-1; D perhaps matches TRBD1 (5 bases). V was shortened by 4 bases and J by 2 bases, with 18 bases between the two germline ends. The V gene's germline CDR1 is SGHDT and CDR2 YYEEEE. There are 16 residues in the CDR3. In DNA, the CDR3 is TGTGCCAGCAGCGCAGTGGGGAACGGGGCAAACACTGAAGCTTTCTTT. Its translation is CASSAVGNGANTEAFF.